Sequencing of this TCR beta chain was carried out in a study of shared clonotypes between healthy human individuals (dated by TCRdb to 2018 to 2020). The study in broad terms: The cohort included three men and a couple of women between 18 and 49 years of age. Different laboratories and diverse techniques were used to prepare libraries and sequence TCR repertoires, to increase sequencing depth and limit assay-specific biases. For each donor, three plates each were used for CD4 naive and CD4 memory, two plates were used for CD8 naive, and one plate was used for CD8 memory. Between about 0.85 and 9.5 billion PBMCs per donor were obtained by leukapheresis. To estimate repertoire size and how much clonotype sharing occurs between individuals, the study deeply sequenced the blood TCR repertoires of 4 to 6 healthy adults. Beyond this particular receptor, the publication reports: Only blood was sampled, and tissue TCR repertoires likely differ from those in blood. Sharing across a handful of donors was observed for around 5% of naive CD4, 3.5% of naive CD8, over 2% of memory CD4, and 0.4% of memory CD8 clonotypes. Compared with non-shared clonotypes, the clonotypes found in all four sorted-subset donors had higher generation probabilities. Even with the large sequencing depth, rarefaction of the sorted-subset datasets indicated that sequencing was incomplete. Pairwise subsampling led to the expectation that sequencing depth would affect the degree of clonotype sharing among donors. Naive subsets generally had larger estimated clonotype richness than memory subsets did. The small number of donors limited the genetic and exposure-history diversity represented.

The CDR3 holds 14 amino acids from the cysteine to the phenylalanine. The only DNA kept is the CDR3, 42 bases in frame from the first base. V was cut back by 1 base and J by 4 bases, leaving a gap of 8 bases between them. The germline V gene (reference sequence) sets CDR1 to LNHNV and CDR2 to YYDKDF. Using the deep immunoSEQ assay, multiplex PCR amplified TCR CDR3 regions from genomic DNA. Genomic DNA extracted from each cell subset was distributed evenly over all wells of several immunoSEQ 96-well plates, and each plate served as one replicate. For sorted subsets, 150 to 200 ng genomic DNA, equal to 30,000 to 35,000 T cell genomes, was loaded into each replicate PCR. Purified libraries were measured with a Qubit 3.0 fluorometer, size-checked on a Bioanalyzer 2100, and measured again with the KAPA Library Quantification kit. A separate single-read 150-cycle Illumina NextSeq 550 flow cell was used to sequence each immunoSEQ 96-well plate. The authors' analysis ran thus. Because the immunoSEQ output held only junctional sequences and lacked quality scores, the filtering could not match the filtering applied to full-length reads. Sequences were annotated with PyIR, a Python wrapper for IgBLAST v1.9, using IMGT germline references to assign V/J genes and CDR3. Any read was removed if the V/J assignment was weak (E-value above 1e-6), the CDR3 was missing, or the read contained stop codons, out-of-frame junctions, or ambiguous translated residues. V3J clonotypes were defined by identical inferred V gene, J gene, and CDR3 amino acid sequence. The percentage overlap between two repertoires was calculated by dividing the number of shared unique clonotypes by the size of the smaller repertoire. Three approaches were used to assess repertoire richness: RTK rarefaction, the Chao1 estimator, and Recon v2.1 estimates of unobserved clonotypes. OLGA was used to compute generation probabilities for all TCRbeta clonotypes that the gDNA method yielded from a handful of donors. TCRdb limited this immuneACCESS table to in-frame rearrangements with V and J called. A share of clones is missing; checked studies link under half to unresolved V genes, and the rest is unexplained. V and J calls and clone size follow that table, whereas D and trimming were derived from the DNA. Within this sample are 2,500,000 or so clones, with roughly 93% of them counted one time only. Together, the top ten hold roughly 0.39% of the sample.

For this clone: Its specific antigen is unknown. Base-call qualities are not available, and no considerably larger clone is one nucleotide away.

Donors were healthy HIV-negative adults with no recently reported acute infections or vaccinations. Only Caucasian adults living in Nashville, Tennessee, USA were represented among the donors. CD4+ T cells were enriched by magnetic negative selection; naive cells were then positively selected on CD45RA, and the negative fraction formed the memory subset. Blood was obtained by leukapheresis, after which PBMCs were separated by Ficoll-Histopaque density gradient centrifugation and cryopreserved in liquid nitrogen vapor phase. Analytical flow cytometry was used to check the purity and quantity of every magnetically sorted T cell population. From each sorted fraction, genomic DNA was isolated and quantified by UV absorbance on a Nanodrop 2000c.

This clonotype was obtained from a young man in good health. Some clones in this sample may be carry-over from other donors' samples. The material sequenced was naive CD4+ T cells from PBMCs. The intended sense of this specimen's cell subset or site label: CD45RA+ positively selected. Rearrangement joined TRBV15 to TRBJ1-5, with no reliable assignment of the D segment. The DNA sequence reads TGTGCCACCAGCAGAGTGGAGGGTAATCAGCCCCAGCATTTT. The resulting protein is CATSRVEGNQPQHF.